Sequencing of this T cell receptor (beta chain) was carried out in a study of control samples from healthy donors and cancer patients. Sequencing was performed with immunoSEQ multiplex PCR; in TCRdb, only in-frame clones are kept and a portion is missing. The sample includes more than 75,000 clones, approximately 80% of them seen just once. V was shortened by 8 bases and J by 3 bases, with 14 bases between the two germline ends. The V gene's germline CDR1 is SNHLY and CDR2 FYNNEI. This CDR3 spans 13 amino acids. Source material: blood. The chain recombines TRBV2 with TRBJ2-7; perhaps TRBD1 as D (8 bases). The sequence was obtained from a woman aged 30 to 39 in good health. CDR3 loop: CASGQGGIYEQYF. CDR3 coding DNA: TGTGCCAGCGGACAGGGAGGGATCTACGAGCAGTACTTC. The full variable domain, with the rest looked up from reference TRBV2 and TRBJ2-7, is EPEVTQTPSHQVTQMGQEVILRCVPISNHLYFYWYRQILGQKVEFLVSFYNNEISEKSEIFDDQFSVERPDGSNFTLKIRSTKLEDSAMYFCASGQGGIYEQYFGPGTRLTVT.